Below, 27 T cell receptor beta chains from the same sample are listed, as sequenced in a study of cytomegalovirus exposure and HLA in healthy donors. PCR employed 60 Vbeta and 13 Jbeta primers. Libraries were prepared by immunoSEQ multiplex PCR; TCRdb keeps only in-frame clonotypes and omits some of them. This sample yields around 160,000 clones, of which around 73% are seen a single time; more than 1.2% belongs to the top ten. The sequenced sample consisted of PBMCs. These receptors came from a male donor in good health and CMV-seronegative.

This clone was counted only a few times. The chain combines TRBV7-2 with TRBJ1-2; TRBD1 agrees at 9 bases. V trimming: 4 bases; J trimming: 8 bases; junction bases outside the gene matches: 8. The CDR3 runs 14 residues. CDR1 is SGHTA and CDR2 is FQGNSA in the germline V gene. In DNA form, the CDR3 reads TGTGCCAGCAGCTCGGGGGACAGGGTGAGAGGCTACACCTTC. Residues: CASSSGDRVRGYTF. Filled out from reference TRBV7-2 and TRBJ1-2, the complete variable domain reads GAGVSQSPSNKVTEKGKDVELRCDPISGHTALYWYRQSLGQGLEFLIYFQGNSAPDKSGLPSDRFSAERTGGSVSTLTIQRTQQEDSAVYLCASSSGDRVRGYTFGSGTRLTVV.

As to this clone: Compared with germline, one end of the junction differs, possibly owing to a read error. The CDR3 protein is CASNAGANEKLFF. The CDR3 coding sequence is TGTGCCAGCAACGCAGGGGCTAACGAAAAACTGTTTTTT. The rearrangement links TRBV28 to TRBJ1-4, with D possibly TRBD1 on 6 matching bases. From germline, CDR1 is MDHEN and CDR2 SYDVKM. The CDR3 covers 13 residues.

This clone appeared once. The chain couples TRBV5-8 to TRBJ2-2; 7 bases fit TRBD1. The V and J ends lost 4 bases and 7 bases, in that order; junction bases with no gene match: 7. The CDR3 is 14 amino acids. Germline values: CDR1 SGHTS, CDR2 YDEGEE. CDR3 sequence: CASSPGTEVGELFF. The CDR3 nucleotides read TGTGCCAGCAGCCCCGGGACAGAAGTCGGGGAGCTGTTTTTT. The complete variable domain, with remaining parts taken from reference TRBV5-8 and TRBJ2-2, reads EAGVTQSPTHLIKTRGQQATLRCSPISGHTSVYWYQQALGLGLQFLLWYDEGEERNRGNFPPRFSGRQFPNYSSELNVNALELEDSALYLCASSPGTEVGELFFGEGSRLTVL.

This clone was detected once. This chain joins TRBV6-5 and TRBJ2-6; 7 positions agree with TRBD1. The trim removed 6 bases at V and 2 bases at J, leaving 4 bases unmatched. The CDR3 length is 15 residues. Germline values: CDR1 MNHEY, CDR2 SVGAGI. CDR3 DNA sequence: TGTGCCAGCAGCCCCACAGGGGCTGGGGCCAACGTCCTGACTTTC. Its translation: CASSPTGAGANVLTF.

This rearrangement joins TRBV12-5 to TRBJ2-7; D unclear. From germline, CDR1 is LGHNT and CDR2 FRNRAP. Trimming left V 0 bases short and J 1 base short, with 10 bases between. The length of the CDR3 is 15 residues. The CDR3 here is CASGLVLGLSYEQYF. CDR3 nucleotide sequence: TGTGCTAGTGGTTTGGTACTGGGCCTTTCCTACGAGCAGTACTTC.

The rearrangement joins TRBV7-2 to TRBJ2-1; D uncertain. V lost 1 base and J 6 bases, leaving 4 bases between the germline ends. CDR1 and CDR2 (germline): SGHTA, FQGNSA. The CDR3 has 12 residues. This CDR3 reads CASSLGLNEQFF. The CDR3 DNA sequence: TGTGCCAGCAGCTTAGGTCTCAATGAGCAGTTCTTC.

This clone has more than one count but fewer than ten. The CDR3 DNA is TGTGCCAGCAGCCCCCGACTAGCGGTGAGCTCCTACAATGAGCAGTTCTTC. The encoded protein is CASSPRLAVSSYNEQFF. The chain recombines TRBV7-9 with TRBJ2-1, with 9 positions matching TRBD2. Per the germline V gene, CDR1 is SEHNR and CDR2 is FQNEAQ (reference sequence). With V trimmed by 5 bases and J by 0 bases, 8 bases remained unmatched. The CDR3 is 17 amino acids.

This chain connects TRBV6-1 to TRBJ1-5; D gene uncertain. This CDR3 is built from 13 residues. Germline loops: CDR1 MNHNS, CDR2 SASEGT. Trimming removed 2 bases from V and 7 bases from J, with 9 bases in between. CDR3 in DNA: TGTGCCAGCAGTGAAAACTTACGGCAGCCCCAGCATTTT. This sequence encodes CASSENLRQPQHF.

CDR3 sequence: CASSLGRDRVGGTEAFF. The DNA of the CDR3 is TGCGCCAGCAGCTTAGGAAGAGACAGGGTCGGCGGCACTGAAGCTTTCTTT. The V and J genes are TRBV5-1 and TRBJ1-1; 7 nucleotides line up with TRBD1. V was clipped by 2 bases and J by 4 bases; unmatched bases: 14. The CDR3 sequence is 17 residues long. The germline V gene encodes CDR1 SGHRS and CDR2 YFSETQ.

The V and J genes are TRBV30 and TRBJ1-3; maybe TRBD1 (5 bases). This CDR3 is 15 amino acids long. Trimming shortened V by 5 bases and J by 2 bases, and 16 bases separated the two germline ends. The germline CDR1 and CDR2 sequences are GTSNPN and SVGIG (reference sequence). DNA for the CDR3: TGTGCCTGGGGGGTTTACGGGGGAGCTGGAAACACCATATATTTT. Protein sequence: CAWGVYGGAGNTIYF.

The genes are TRBV6-5 and TRBJ1-1, with a tentative D call TRBD1 (6 bases). The CDR3 runs 14 residues. Germline V gene lookup returns CDR1 MNHEY and CDR2 SVGAGI. V lost 8 bases and J lost 0, with 13 bases in between. DNA of the CDR3: TGTGCCAGCCGCCGACAGGCGATGAACACTGAAGCTTTCTTT. Its translation is CASRRQAMNTEAFF.

The chain links TRBV4-3 to TRBJ2-1; TRBD1 aligns across 10 bases. Trimming took 1 base from V and 5 from J; bases not matched to a gene: 5. This CDR3 is 16 amino acids long. Germline CDR1 LGHNA, CDR2 YSLEER. The CDR3 DNA reads as TGCGCCAGCAGCCAAGCCGGGACAGGGGTTGACAATGAGCAGTTCTTC. Its translation: CASSQAGTGVDNEQFF.

The V and J genes are TRBV30 and TRBJ2-5; maybe TRBD1 (6 bases). Germline CDR1 is GTSNPN and CDR2 is SVGIG (reference sequence). The CDR3 has 13 amino acids. Trimming shortened V by 5 bases and J by 1 base, and 11 bases separated the two germline ends. The CDR3 DNA reads as TGTGCCTGGGGCGGACAGCTCCAAGAGACCCAGTACTTC. Amino acid sequence: CAWGGQLQETQYF.

The rearrangement links TRBV7-9 to TRBJ1-5; 9 bases are shared with TRBD1. With V trimmed by 5 bases and J by 7 bases, 6 bases remained unmatched. Germline CDR1 and CDR2: SEHNR and FQNEAQ (reference sequence). The CDR3 has 14 amino acids. CDR3 bases: TGTGCCAGCAGCAAACAGGGGGCAGAACAGCCCCAGCATTTT. Its translation is CASSKQGAEQPQHF.

J is TRBJ1-1 and V is TRBV11-2, with TRBD1 matching 8 bases. The CDR3 is made up of 14 amino acids. Looked up from germline, CDR1 is SGHAT and CDR2 is FQNNGV. Germline trimming cut 7 bases from V and 4 bases from J; bases unmatched to any gene: 8. In nucleotides, the CDR3 is TGTGCCAGCAACGTCAGGGGGCTCGGCACTGAAGCTTTCTTT. Protein: CASNVRGLGTEAFF.

The chain combines TRBV6-6 with TRBJ1-2; D is unclear. The V end was cut by 0 bases, the J end by 7 bases, with 12 bases between. CDR1 MNHNY and CDR2 SVGAGI come from the germline V gene (reference sequence). This CDR3 contains 14 residues. The CDR3 reads CASSYSTSGSGYTF. Written as DNA, the CDR3 is TGTGCCAGCAGTTACTCGACTTCGGGTTCTGGCTACACCTTC.

The chain carries TRBV5-1 and TRBJ1-2; 7 bases agree with TRBD1. CDR3 length: 15 residues. V lost 4 bases to trimming and J lost 3 bases; unmatched junction nucleotides: 9. Germline CDR1 and CDR2: SGHRS and YFSETQ. The CDR3 is CASSPKGALDYGYTF. DNA for the CDR3: TGCGCCAGCAGCCCAAAGGGGGCCCTGGACTATGGCTACACCTTC.

This clone was counted between two and nine times. In DNA, the CDR3 is TGCGCCAGCAGCGACGCCGGGACAGTTACGGGGGAGCTGTTTTTT. It is translated as CASSDAGTVTGELFF. The chain recombines TRBV5-1 with TRBJ2-2, with 7 bases identical to TRBD1. V was clipped by 4 bases and J by 8 bases; unmatched bases: 11. The CDR3 consists of 15 residues. CDR1 is SGHRS and CDR2 is YFSETQ in the germline V gene.

This clone showed up just a few times. The rearrangement links TRBV5-1 to TRBJ2-7; TRBD1 matches at 10 bases. With 3 bases clipped from V and 0 bases from J, the junction kept 3 bases outside the gene matches. The CDR3 runs to 15 residues. Looked up from germline, CDR1 is SGHRS and CDR2 is YFSETQ. The CDR3 here is CASSSRQGASYEQYF. CDR3 nucleotide sequence: TGCGCCAGCAGCTCTAGACAGGGGGCCTCCTACGAGCAGTACTTC.

J is TRBJ2-7 and V is TRBV11-2; D unclear. With 4 bases removed from V and 2 bases from J, the gap between germline ends came to 9 bases. Looked up from germline, CDR1 is SGHAT and CDR2 is FQNNGV. The length of the CDR3 is 13 residues. CDR3 coding DNA: TGTGCCAGCAGCTGGAGCACTGCCTACGAGCAGTACTTC. It yields the protein CASSWSTAYEQYF.

The chain couples TRBV28 to TRBJ1-4; 7 bases fit TRBD1. Germline V gene data show CDR1 as MDHEN and CDR2 as SYDVKM. The CDR3 has 14 residues. Trimming took 8 bases from V and 4 from J; bases not matched to a gene: 7. CDR3 bases: TGTGCCAGCTCTTTCGGGACAGTTAATGAAAAACTGTTTTTT. Translation: CASSFGTVNEKLFF.

This chain joins TRBV6-1 and TRBJ1-3, with D perhaps TRBD1 (6 bases). The CDR3 contains 16 residues. CDR1 and CDR2 (germline): MNHNS, SASEGT. The V and J ends lost 4 bases and 0 bases respectively, with 13 bases between them. In DNA form, the CDR3 reads TGTGCCAGCAGTGGATCTTACAGGGCCTCTGGAAACACCATATATTTT. As protein: CASSGSYRASGNTIYF.

The rearrangement links TRBV10-3 to TRBJ1-1; D is perhaps TRBD1 (6 bases). The V gene's germline CDR1 is ENHRY and CDR2 SYGVKD. Trimming left V 3 bases short and J 5 bases short, with 19 bases between. This CDR3 has 16 residues. Here the CDR3 reads CAISEGPQRGKTEAFF. The CDR3 DNA reads as TGTGCCATCAGTGAAGGACCCCAGAGGGGGAAGACTGAAGCTTTCTTT.

The rearrangement joins TRBV30 to TRBJ2-5; maybe TRBD2 (5 bases). Trimming left V 2 bases short and J 0 bases short, with 7 bases between. Germline values: CDR1 GTSNPN, CDR2 SVGIG (reference sequence). CDR3 length: 13 residues. Here the CDR3 reads CAWSRTYQETQYF. The CDR3 region has the DNA TGTGCCTGGAGTCGGACTTACCAAGAGACCCAGTACTTC.

V gene TRBV5-4 combines with J gene TRBJ2-1; TRBD1 matches at 9 bases. The CDR3 sequence is 15 residues long. CDR1 is SGHNT and CDR2 is YYREEE in the germline V gene (reference sequence). J gave up 1 base and V 5 bases, and 4 bases lay outside the gene matches. Here the CDR3 DNA reads TGTGCCAGCAGTTTACAGGGGGCGTCCTACAATGAGCAGTTCTTC. Its translation is CASSLQGASYNEQFF.

The chain employs TRBV27 and TRBJ2-2; weak D call: TRBD2 (6 bases). The length of the CDR3 is 14 residues. Germline CDR1 MNHEY, CDR2 SMNVEV (reference sequence). V dropped 8 bases and J dropped 8 bases, with 18 bases sitting between them. Here the CDR3 DNA reads TGTGCCAGCGGAACGATAGCGGTAAAAGGGGAGCTGTTTTTT. It translates to CASGTIAVKGELFF.

This chain links TRBV25-1 with TRBJ2-5; perhaps TRBD2 as D (6 bases). Looked up from germline, CDR1 is MGHDK and CDR2 is SYGVNS. The CDR3 runs 14 residues. Trimming shortened V by 2 bases and J by 5 bases, and 12 bases separated the two germline ends. In nucleotides, the CDR3 is TGTGCCAGCAGTGAAGGGGGGTCTACCGAGACCCAGTACTTC. It yields the protein CASSEGGSTETQYF.